This is a list of T cell receptor beta chains from one sample in a study of T cell repertoires in cytomegalovirus infection. These receptors' targets are unknown. TCRdb re-called the reads through MiXCR, storing one row per CDR3 protein. Of a few hundred thousand distinct CDR3 sequences in the sample, just under 40% are singletons; the top ten hold around 48%. The material sequenced was cultured PBMCs, taken from culture after CMV antigen stimulation. The receptors originated from a human donor in good health (CMV status not recorded). Some clones in this sample may be carry-over from other donors' samples. Each CDR3 is given with its conserved first and last residue. The D gene is left open where the match is weak. Where a row states a size, it is once, few, many or the class of an expanded clone; other rows omit it.

V	D	length	J	size	CDR3	DNA
TRBV7-9	.	17	TRBJ1-1	few	CASSPQPQGLLNTEAFF	TGTGCCAGCAGCCCGCAACCCCAGGGTCTTTTGAACACTGAAGCTTTCTTT
TRBV6-4	.	15	TRBJ2-1	.	CASSVTTSSYNEQFF	TGTGCCAGCAGTGTCACTACAAGCTCCTACAATGAGCAGTTCTTC
TRBV7-8	TRBD2	16	TRBJ2-3	.	CPSSGVTRGSTDTQYF	TGTCCCAGCAGCGGGGTTACACGGGGGAGCACAGATACGCAGTATTTT
TRBV7-2	TRBD2	16	TRBJ2-3	.	CASSLRAGGHGDTQYF	TGTGCCAGCAGCTTACGAGCGGGGGGCCATGGGGATACGCAGTATTTT
TRBV7-2	TRBD1	16	TRBJ2-2	.	CASSYLTGQGAWELFF	TGTGCCAGCAGCTACCTAACGGGACAGGGGGCCTGGGAGCTGTTTTTT
TRBV7-2	TRBD2	18	TRBJ2-5	.	CASSLVLGTSGEQETQYF	TGTGCCAGCAGCTTAGTCTTGGGGACTAGCGGGGAACAAGAGACCCAGTACTTC
TRBV3-1	.	15	TRBJ2-7	.	CASSLRRSSSYEQYF	TGTGCCAGCAGCCTGAGGAGGTCGAGCTCCTACGAGCAGTACTTC
TRBV6-6	TRBD2	13	TRBJ2-7	.	CASTASGGYEQYF	TGTGCCAGCACTGCGAGCGGGGGATACGAGCAGTACTTC
TRBV20-1	.	13	TRBJ1-3	.	CSARDPPGNTIYF	TGCAGTGCTAGAGACCCCCCGGGAAACACCATATATTTT
TRBV2	TRBD1	15	TRBJ2-3	.	CASRPGQGTTDTQYF	TGTGCCAGCAGGCCGGGACAGGGAACCACAGATACGCAGTATTTT
TRBV7-2	.	13	TRBJ1-2	many	CASSLSWSYGYTF	TGTGCCAGCAGCTTATCCTGGTCCTATGGCTACACCTTC
TRBV12-3/TRBV12-4	TRBD2	15	TRBJ2-1	few	CASSPPLSGGDEQFF	TGTGCCAGCAGTCCCCCTCTGAGCGGGGGGGATGAGCAGTTCTTC
TRBV7-2	TRBD1	16	TRBJ1-5	few	CASSLGTGAQNQPQHF	TGTGCCAGCAGCTTAGGGACAGGGGCTCAAAATCAGCCCCAGCATTTT
TRBV7-6	.	15	TRBJ2-5	few	CASSLVDGLQETQYF	TGTGCCAGCAGCTTGGTGGACGGACTCCAAGAGACCCAGTACTTC
TRBV20-1	.	15	TRBJ1-1	.	CSAQPPGRMNTEAFF	TGCAGTGCTCAACCCCCCGGAAGGATGAACACTGAAGCTTTCTTT
TRBV19	.	15	TRBJ2-1	.	CASSISRTAYNEQFF	TGTGCCAGTAGTATATCCCGGACTGCCTACAATGAGCAGTTCTTC
TRBV7-9	TRBD2	17	TRBJ2-3	.	CASSFPPSGPSTDTQYF	TGTGCCAGCAGCTTCCCTCCTAGCGGTCCTAGCACAGATACGCAGTATTTT
TRBV6-2/TRBV6-3	.	12	TRBJ2-5	few	CASSGMDETQYF	TGTGCCAGCAGCGGGATGGATGAGACCCAGTACTTC
TRBV24-1	.	15	TRBJ2-3	.	CATSAGLLSTDTQYF	TGTGCCACCAGTGCTGGACTCCTTAGCACAGATACGCAGTATTTT
TRBV7-8	TRBD2	17	TRBJ2-5	few	CASSLGSSGGTKETQYF	TGTGCCAGCAGCTTAGGGAGTAGCGGGGGGACGAAAGAGACCCAGTACTTC
TRBV6-6	TRBD2	15	TRBJ2-1	.	CASNRGGGSYNEQFF	TGTGCCAGCAACCGGGGGGGGGGCTCCTACAATGAGCAGTTCTTC
TRBV6-2/TRBV6-3	.	14	TRBJ2-7	.	CASSTWVGSYEQYF	TGTGCCAGCAGTACTTGGGTTGGGTCCTACGAGCAGTACTTC
TRBV9	.	16	TRBJ2-6	few	CASSPPWDSGANVLTF	TGTGCCAGCAGCCCTCCATGGGACTCTGGGGCCAACGTCCTGACTTTC
TRBV7-2	.	12	TRBJ2-7	many	CASSLADYEQYF	TGTGCCAGCAGCTTAGCGGACTACGAGCAGTACTTC
TRBV2	.	11	TRBJ2-2	.	CASRITGELFF	TGTGCCAGCAGAATCACCGGGGAGCTGTTTTTT
TRBV27	.	18	TRBJ2-3	few	CASTLLGRGGSITDTQYF	TGTGCCAGCACCCTACTTGGGCGGGGCGGGTCCATCACAGATACGCAGTATTTT
TRBV24-1	.	15	TRBJ2-6	.	CATSDSSGWANVLTF	TGTGCCACCAGTGACTCCTCGGGTTGGGCCAACGTCCTGACTTTC
TRBV28	.	16	TRBJ1-4	few	CASSYPTGKSNEKLFF	TGTGCCAGCAGTTACCCAACGGGAAAGTCTAATGAAAAACTGTTTTTT
TRBV10-3	.	15	TRBJ2-2	few	CAIPADQRDTGELFF	TGTGCCATTCCGGCGGACCAGCGTGACACCGGGGAGCTGTTTTTT
TRBV14	.	15	TRBJ2-7	few	CASSQESPGRGEQYF	TGTGCCAGCAGCCAAGAGTCCCCAGGGCGCGGGGAGCAGTACTTC
TRBV5-1	TRBD1	14	TRBJ1-1	.	CASSQNRGNTEAFF	TGCGCCAGCAGCCAAAACAGGGGGAACACTGAAGCTTTCTTT
TRBV6-5	TRBD2	13	TRBJ2-7	.	CASMVGRGYEQYF	TGTGCCAGCATGGTCGGGAGGGGTTACGAGCAGTACTTC
TRBV29-1	.	14	TRBJ2-5	.	CSVGQGRPQETQYF	TGCAGCGTTGGGCAGGGAAGGCCTCAAGAGACCCAGTACTTC
TRBV7-2	.	14	TRBJ1-2	.	CASSLVKGNYGYTF	TGTGCCAGCAGCTTAGTCAAGGGAAACTATGGCTACACCTTC
TRBV7-6	.	15	TRBJ2-5	few	CASSLRGQQQETQYF	TGTGCCAGCAGCTTACGAGGACAGCAACAAGAGACCCAGTACTTC
TRBV7-2	TRBD1	15	TRBJ1-4	.	CASSLAWTGNEKLFF	TGTGCCAGCAGCTTAGCCTGGACAGGGAATGAAAAACTGTTTTTT
TRBV29-1	.	11	TRBJ2-3	.	CSVGETDTQYF	TGCAGCGTTGGCGAGACAGATACGCAGTATTTT
TRBV7-8	.	13	TRBJ2-1	.	CASSLDLWYEQFF	TGTGCCAGCAGCTTAGATCTCTGGTATGAGCAGTTCTTC
TRBV10-3	.	15	TRBJ2-7	.	CAIGSFLGFSYEQYF	TGTGCCATCGGCTCCTTTTTGGGATTTTCCTACGAGCAGTACTTC
TRBV11-2	TRBD2	15	TRBJ2-5	.	CASRAIKGRGETQYF	TGTGCCAGCAGGGCTATCAAGGGGAGGGGAGAGACCCAGTACTTC
TRBV7-8	TRBD2	15	TRBJ2-1	few	CASNAGWRGGVEQFF	TGTGCCAGCAACGCAGGGTGGCGGGGGGGCGTTGAGCAGTTCTTC
TRBV7-2	.	18	TRBJ2-7	.	CASSEQRRADRLSYEQYF	TGTGCCAGCAGCGAACAAAGACGAGCCGACAGACTCTCCTACGAGCAGTACTTC
TRBV5-4	TRBD1	14	TRBJ1-4	once	CASSRGGADEKLFF	TGTGCCAGCAGCCGAGGGGGCGCGGATGAAAAACTGTTTTTT
TRBV6-1	.	12	TRBJ2-1	.	CASGRDLNEQFF	TGTGCCAGCGGGAGAGACCTTAATGAGCAGTTCTTC
TRBV19	TRBD2	15	TRBJ2-5	.	CASTRTSGEQETQYF	TGTGCCAGTACCCGGACTAGCGGGGAACAAGAGACCCAGTACTTC
TRBV7-6	TRBD1	13	TRBJ2-7	few	CASSPQTGGEQYF	TGTGCCAGCAGCCCCCAGACAGGGGGCGAGCAGTACTTC
TRBV6-1	.	18	TRBJ1-6	.	CASSEERGGGGHNSPLHF	TGTGCCAGCAGTGAAGAGAGGGGGGGGGGAGGGCATAATTCACCCCTCCACTTT
TRBV11-2	.	14	TRBJ1-3	few	CASSNYPSGNTIYF	TGTGCCAGCAGCAATTACCCCTCTGGAAACACCATATATTTT
TRBV7-2	TRBD2	13	TRBJ2-7	few	CASTKAGNYEQYF	TGTGCCAGCACCAAAGCGGGAAACTACGAGCAGTACTTC
TRBV5-1	.	13	TRBJ2-5	.	CASSLPTLETQYF	TGCGCCAGCAGCTTGCCAACTCTAGAGACCCAGTACTTC
TRBV11-3	TRBD1	15	TRBJ2-3	.	CASSVGTGVADTQYF	TGTGCCAGCAGCGTCGGGACAGGGGTCGCAGATACGCAGTATTTT
TRBV7-6	.	15	TRBJ1-3	.	CASSGGPSSGNTIYF	TGTGCCAGCAGCGGCGGACCGAGCTCTGGAAACACCATATATTTT
TRBV18	TRBD2	16	TRBJ2-1	.	CASSRNAGVRTDEQFF	TGTGCCAGCTCACGGAATGCGGGAGTACGTACCGATGAGCAGTTCTTC
TRBV20-1	.	13	TRBJ2-3	.	CSASRIGTDTQYF	TGCAGTGCTAGTCGGATTGGCACAGATACGCAGTATTTT
TRBV19	.	16	TRBJ2-1	.	CASSIDLAQGYNEQFF	TGTGCCAGTAGTATAGATCTAGCGCAAGGCTACAATGAGCAGTTCTTC
TRBV4-1	.	15	TRBJ1-1	.	CASSQDWPGVAEAFF	TGCGCCAGCAGCCAAGATTGGCCAGGGGTCGCTGAAGCTTTCTTT
TRBV7-8	TRBD1	17	TRBJ1-5	few	CATTLDRVQGLNQPQHF	TGTGCCACCACCCTAGATCGGGTACAGGGGCTAAATCAGCCCCAGCATTTT
TRBV7-8	.	15	TRBJ1-5	.	CASSFRPKEDQPQHF	TGTGCCAGCAGCTTCAGGCCCAAGGAGGATCAGCCCCAGCATTTT